These 20 T cell receptor beta chains were sequenced from one sample in a study of beta chain features in type 1 diabetes. Notes on the study in general: When Type 1 diabetes patients were examined, their TCRB CDR3s proved moderately but significantly shorter in all four CD4+ subsets.

These receptors' targets are unknown. Investigators reverse transcribed all isolated RNA, so they sequenced expressed TCRB transcripts. This table comes from immunoSEQ multiplex PCR, and its TCRdb copy is limited to in-frame clones, with some not included. Among around 690,000 clones listed, roughly 12% were seen once. The sample comprised naive CD4+ T cells from blood. Receptors were obtained from a man younger than 45 with type 1 diabetes.

The chain joins TRBV4-3 to TRBJ1-4; D is ambiguous. This CDR3 is 16 amino acids long. Germline V gene sequence: CDR1 LGHNA, CDR2 YSLEER. V shed 0 bases and J shed 7 bases, with 15 bases lying between them. CDR3 sequence (DNA): TGCGCCAGCAGCCAAGATGCCGTGGGAGGAATTGAAAAACTGTTTTTT. This sequence encodes CASSQDAVGGIEKLFF.

The chain employs TRBV11-2 and TRBJ2-3; D possibly corresponds to TRBD2 (6 bases). Trimming stripped 5 bases from V and 4 bases from J, with 19 bases between. The germline V gene has CDR1 SGHAT and CDR2 FQNNGV. The CDR3 extends over 16 amino acids. For the CDR3, the DNA is TGTGCCAGCAGCCCGCCCGGGTTGCCGGGGGCAGATACGCAGTATTTT. Residues: CASSPPGLPGADTQYF.

This clone was seen more than once but under ten times. The V and J genes are TRBV7-2 and TRBJ2-5, with D uncertain. The germline gives CDR1 SGHTA, CDR2 FQGNSA. V dropped 3 bases and J dropped 2 bases, with 10 bases sitting between them. The CDR3 extends over 14 amino acids. The DNA of the CDR3 is TGTGCCAGCAGCTTTTTAGGGATGCAAGAGACCCAGTACTTC. Residues: CASSFLGMQETQYF.

This clone was detected only a few times. The J gene is TRBJ2-1, the V gene TRBV6-5; D is ambiguous. The CDR3 spans 15 residues. CDR1 and CDR2 from the germline V gene are MNHEY and SVGAGI. The V gene lost 2 bases and the J gene lost 0 bases, with 8 bases spanning the gap. CDR3: CASSYVESSYNEQFF. The CDR3 coding sequence is TGTGCCAGCAGTTACGTAGAGAGCTCCTACAATGAGCAGTTCTTC.

The chain uses TRBV7-2 and TRBJ1-2, with TRBD1 matching over 9 bases. In germline, CDR1 is SGHTA, CDR2 FQGNSA. CDR3 size: 14 residues. V shed 5 bases and J 7 bases; nucleotides not matched to a gene: 8. As DNA, the CDR3 is TGTGCCAGCAGCGGTGGGGGACAGGGCTTTGGCTACACCTTC. Translated: CASSGGGQGFGYTF.

The rearrangement links TRBV5-1 to TRBJ2-7, with a possible D match to TRBD1 (6 bases). This CDR3 has 12 amino acids. Germline lookup yields CDR1 SGHRS and CDR2 YFSETQ. Trimming cost V 4 bases and J 5 bases, with 10 bases left between them. Here the CDR3 DNA reads TGCGCCAGCAGCCTAACAGGGCACGAGCAGTACTTC. This sequence encodes CASSLTGHEQYF. Complete variable domain (other parts from reference TRBV5-1 and TRBJ2-7): KAGVTQTPRYLIKTRGQQVTLSCSPISGHRSVSWYQQTPGQGLQFLFEYFSETQRNKGNFPGRFSGRQFSNSRSEMNVSTLELGDSALYLCASSLTGHEQYFGPGTRLTVT.

The V call is TRBV29-1, the J call TRBJ2-5, with D tentatively TRBD1 (5 bases). The CDR3 covers 14 residues. With 4 bases removed from V and 5 bases from J, the gap between germline ends came to 17 bases. Germline CDR1 is SQVTM and CDR2 is ANQGSEA. The CDR3 here is CSVVSGNKGETQYF. The CDR3 nucleotides read TGCAGCGTTGTGAGTGGGAATAAGGGGGAGACCCAGTACTTC.

The V call is TRBV9, the J call TRBJ2-5, with TRBD1 matching 12 bases. V lost 4 bases and J lost 5; bases outside the gene matches: 6. The germline V gene encodes CDR1 SGDLS and CDR2 YYNGEE. There are 15 residues in the CDR3. The CDR3 DNA reads as TGTGCCAGCAGCACCGGGACAGGGGGCAGGGAGACCCAGTACTTC. This translates into CASSTGTGGRETQYF.

This chain uses TRBV6-5 with TRBJ1-1; no reliable D call. Germline loops: CDR1 MNHEY, CDR2 SVGAGI. Trimming cost V 6 bases and J 0 bases, with 8 bases left between them. The CDR3 is 13 residues long. The CDR3 spells CASSNRVNTEAFF. The CDR3 DNA sequence: TGTGCCAGCAGCAACCGGGTGAACACTGAAGCTTTCTTT.

The rearrangement links TRBV11-3 to TRBJ2-6, with a possible D match to TRBD2 (5 bases). CDR3 length: 15 residues. The germline CDR1 and CDR2 sequences are SGHNT and YENEEA. V was trimmed by 8 bases and J by 0 bases, leaving 11 bases between them. CDR3 sequence: CASQSGYSGANVLTF. The CDR3 nucleotides are TGTGCCAGCCAGTCGGGATACTCTGGGGCCAACGTCCTGACTTTC. The full variable domain, its missing parts supplied by reference TRBV11-3 and TRBJ2-6, is EAGVVQSPRYKIIEKKQPVAFWCNPISGHNTLYWYLQNLGQGPELLIRYENEEAVDDSQLPKDRFSAERLKGVDSTLKIQPAELGDSAVYLCASQSGYSGANVLTFGAGSRLTVL.

The chain carries TRBV15 and TRBJ1-2; D perhaps matches TRBD1 (6 bases). CDR1 is LNHNV and CDR2 is YYDKDF in the germline V gene (reference sequence). CDR3 length equals 16 residues. Trimming took off 0 bases at V and 0 bases at J, with 11 bases between the two ends. CDR3 protein: CATSRDSRGTNYGYTF. CDR3 DNA sequence: TGTGCCACCAGCAGAGATTCCAGGGGTACTAACTATGGCTACACCTTC.

This clone has only a few counts. J is TRBJ2-3 and V is TRBV2; the D is unclear. The CDR3 has 13 amino acids. CDR1 and CDR2 from the germline V gene are SNHLY and FYNNEI. The V gene lost 4 bases and the J gene lost 5 bases, with 10 bases spanning the gap. CDR3 in amino acids: CASSVGSIDTQYF. DNA for the CDR3: TGTGCCAGCAGTGTCGGCTCAATAGATACGCAGTATTTT.

A word on this clone: This same CDR3 is encoded by further DNA sequences in the sample. The chain recombines TRBV14 with TRBJ1-5; D not resolved. V was cut by 1 base and J by 5 bases, with 6 bases left in between. This CDR3 is built from 13 residues. Per the germline V gene, CDR1 is SGHDN and CDR2 is FVKESK. CDR3 coding DNA: TGTGCCAGCAGCCAAGGAGGGTATCAGCCCCAGCATTTT. It is translated as CASSQGGYQPQHF. Full variable domain (outside the CDR3, taken from reference TRBV14 and TRBJ1-5): EAGVTQFPSHSVIEKGQTVTLRCDPISGHDNLYWYRRVMGKEIKFLLHFVKESKQDESGMPNNRFLAERTGGTYSTLKVQPAELEDSGVYFCASSQGGYQPQHFGDGTRLSIL.

The chain couples TRBV7-9 to TRBJ2-3; 8 nucleotides agree with TRBD2. V lost 2 bases to trimming and J lost 4 bases; unmatched junction nucleotides: 5. The germline V gene encodes CDR1 SEHNR and CDR2 FQNEAQ (reference sequence). The CDR3 has 15 residues. CDR3 sequence reads: CASSLRRGASDTQYF. The CDR3 DNA sequence: TGTGCCAGCAGCTTAAGGCGGGGGGCATCAGATACGCAGTATTTT.

The chain combines TRBV30 with TRBJ2-7; D perhaps matches TRBD2 (6 bases). The V end lost 2 bases, the J end lost 4 bases, and 9 bases lay between the germline ends. The CDR3 is 12 residues long. Germline values: CDR1 GTSNPN, CDR2 SVGIG (reference sequence). CDR3 region: CAWSPGLYEQYF. The CDR3 DNA reads TGTGCCTGGAGTCCGGGACTTTACGAGCAGTACTTC.

On this clone itself: The same CDR3 also results from other DNA sequences found in this sample. The V call is TRBV9, the J call TRBJ2-3; D ambiguous. The CDR3 sequence is 14 residues long. V was shortened by 0 bases and J by 0 bases, with 5 bases between the two germline ends. From germline, CDR1 is SGDLS and CDR2 YYNGEE. CDR3 protein: CASSVDVSTDTQYF. The DNA of the CDR3 is TGTGCCAGCAGCGTAGATGTCAGCACAGATACGCAGTATTTT. Together with reference TRBV9 and TRBJ2-3, the CDR3 gives the full variable domain: DSGVTQTPKHLITATGQRVTLRCSPRSGDLSVYWYQQSLDQGLQFLIQYYNGEERAKGNILERFSAQQFPDLHSELNLSSLELGDSALYFCASSVDVSTDTQYFGPGTRLTVL.

V gene TRBV27 combines with J gene TRBJ1-6, with D possibly being TRBD1 (5 bases). Per germline, CDR1 MNHEY and CDR2 SMNVEV (reference sequence). Trimming took off 3 bases at V and 4 bases at J, with 7 bases between the two ends. The CDR3 loop spans 14 amino acids. The chain's CDR3 is CASSFTGYNSPLHF. The CDR3 DNA reads as TGTGCCAGCAGTTTCACAGGTTATAATTCACCCCTCCACTTT.

The chain has TRBV7-2 and TRBJ2-3; D unclear. The CDR3 is 12 amino acids. V was clipped by 5 bases and J by 7 bases, with 10 bases between them. CDR1 is SGHTA and CDR2 is FQGNSA in the germline V gene. The CDR3 loop reads CASSPSRYTQYF. CDR3 nucleotides: TGTGCCAGCAGCCCCAGCAGATATACGCAGTATTTT.

This clone was detected only a few times. The gene calls are TRBV4-3 and TRBJ2-3; 10 bases are a match to TRBD1. The CDR3 length is 15 residues. The ends lost 3 bases at V and 10 bases at J; junction bases unmatched: 10. Germline V gene lookup returns CDR1 LGHNA and CDR2 YSLEER. This CDR3 reads CASSQPRTGGGPQYF. As DNA, the CDR3 is TGCGCCAGCAGCCAGCCCCGGACAGGGGGGGGTCCGCAGTATTTT.

The chain links TRBV27 to TRBJ2-5, with 7 positions matching TRBD1. Germline V gives CDR1 MNHEY, CDR2 SMNVEV (reference sequence). V lost 3 bases to trimming and J lost 1 base; unmatched junction nucleotides: 2. The CDR3 consists of 14 residues. The CDR3 spells CASSLTGIQETQYF. For the CDR3, the DNA is TGTGCCAGCAGTTTGACAGGGATCCAAGAGACCCAGTACTTC.